What follows describes a single T cell receptor (beta chain). Per-nucleotide qualities are absent, and no much larger clonotype sits a single base away. This entry belongs to a study of T cell repertoires in chronic hepatitis B (dated by TCRdb to about 2019). The library was obtained by the immunoSEQ multiplex PCR assay. In its TCRdb copy, this immuneACCESS table keeps in-frame sequences only and misses some clones. Where compared with another copy, unresolved V genes explain less than half of these, and the others have no known cause. The sample data list fewer than 250 clones, and just over 65% of these were observed just once. The ten top clones hold approximately 48% of the sample. CDR1 and CDR2 are drawn from the germline V gene: MDHEN, SYDVKM. V is trimmed back by 6 bases and J by 4 bases, and the junction contains 8 bases that no gene match accounts for. Taken from cysteine to phenylalanine, the CDR3 has 16 residues. The DNA shown is the 48-base CDR3, in frame from base 1.

Specimen: HBV polymerase (pol387) epitope-specific CD8+ T cells from PBMCs. The sequence joins TRBV28 to TRBJ2-7; a stretch of 14 junction bases matches TRBD2. The source is a human donor with chronic hepatitis B virus infection. The DNA sequence follows: TGTGCCAGCAGACCGGGACTAGCGGGAGAAGGGTACGAGCAGTACTTC. This gives the protein CASRPGLAGEGYEQYF.